The sequence of this TCR beta chain was determined in a study of blood T cell repertoires in COVID-19. As processed by the authors: Cell counts per sample came from amplifying reference gene primers. Produced via immunoSEQ multiplex PCR; TCRdb's table is partial and in-frame only. From that table come the V and J calls and clone size; the DNA was used to work out D and trimming. Among 350,000 to 550,000 clones listed, roughly nine tenths were seen once. Germline CDR1 reads SGHTA; CDR2 reads FQGNSA. The CDR3 covers 13 residues. Trimming removed 7 bases from V and 3 bases from J, with 10 bases in between.

The material sequenced was PBMCs or T cells enriched from blood (not recorded which). This TCR derives from a woman younger than 35 with acute COVID-19. This chain uses TRBV7-2 with TRBJ2-1, with a possible D match to TRBD1 (5 bases). The CDR3 is CASTWGLYNEQFF. CDR3 DNA: TGTGCCAGCACCTGGGGCCTCTACAATGAGCAGTTCTTC.